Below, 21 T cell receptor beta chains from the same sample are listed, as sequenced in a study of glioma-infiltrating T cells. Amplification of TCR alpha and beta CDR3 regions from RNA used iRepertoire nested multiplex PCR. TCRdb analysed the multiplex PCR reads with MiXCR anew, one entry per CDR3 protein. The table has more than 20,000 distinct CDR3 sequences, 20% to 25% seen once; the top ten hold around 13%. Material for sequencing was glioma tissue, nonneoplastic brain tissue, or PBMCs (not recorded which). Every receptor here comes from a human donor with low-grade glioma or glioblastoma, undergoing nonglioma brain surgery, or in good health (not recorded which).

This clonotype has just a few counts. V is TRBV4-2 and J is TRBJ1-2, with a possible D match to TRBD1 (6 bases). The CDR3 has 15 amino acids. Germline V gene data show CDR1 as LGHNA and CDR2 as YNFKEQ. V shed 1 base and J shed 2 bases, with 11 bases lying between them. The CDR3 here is CASSQVLDSNYGYTF. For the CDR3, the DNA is TGTGCCAGCAGCCAAGTACTGGACAGCAACTATGGCTACACCTTC.

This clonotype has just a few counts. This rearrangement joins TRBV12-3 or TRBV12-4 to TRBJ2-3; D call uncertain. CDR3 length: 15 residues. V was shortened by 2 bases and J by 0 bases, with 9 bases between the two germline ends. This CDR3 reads CASSLNLYSTDTQYF. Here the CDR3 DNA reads TGTGCCAGCAGTTTAAACCTATATAGCACAGATACGCAGTATTTT.

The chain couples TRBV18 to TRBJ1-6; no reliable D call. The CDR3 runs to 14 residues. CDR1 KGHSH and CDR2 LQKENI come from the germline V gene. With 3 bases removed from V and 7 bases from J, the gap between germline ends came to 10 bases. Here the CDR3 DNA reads TGTGCCAGCTCACCTATAAGTCTGAATTCACCCCTCCACTTT. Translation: CASSPISLNSPLHF.

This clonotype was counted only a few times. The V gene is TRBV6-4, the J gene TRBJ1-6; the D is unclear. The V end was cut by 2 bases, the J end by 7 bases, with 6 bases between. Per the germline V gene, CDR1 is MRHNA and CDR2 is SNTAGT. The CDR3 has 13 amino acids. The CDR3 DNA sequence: TGTGCCAGCAGTGACAGTAGGAATTCACCCCTCCACTTT. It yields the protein CASSDSRNSPLHF.

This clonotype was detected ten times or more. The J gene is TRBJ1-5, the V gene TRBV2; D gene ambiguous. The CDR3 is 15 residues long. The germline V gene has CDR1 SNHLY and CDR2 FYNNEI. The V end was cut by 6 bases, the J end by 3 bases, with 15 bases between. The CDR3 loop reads CASRKLDGSNQPQHF. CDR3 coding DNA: TGTGCCAGCAGAAAACTGGACGGTTCCAATCAGCCCCAGCATTTT. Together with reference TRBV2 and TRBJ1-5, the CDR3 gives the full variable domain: EPEVTQTPSHQVTQMGQEVILRCVPISNHLYFYWYRQILGQKVEFLVSFYNNEISEKSEIFDDQFSVERPDGSNFTLKIRSTKLEDSAMYFCASRKLDGSNQPQHFGDGTRLSIL.

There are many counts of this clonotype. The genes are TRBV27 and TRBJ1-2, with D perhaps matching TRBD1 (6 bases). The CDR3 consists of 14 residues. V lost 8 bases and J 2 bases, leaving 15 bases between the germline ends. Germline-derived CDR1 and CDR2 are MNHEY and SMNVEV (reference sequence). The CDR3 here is CASGRGGLNYGYTF. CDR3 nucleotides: TGTGCCAGCGGGCGTGGGGGGCTAAACTATGGCTACACCTTC.

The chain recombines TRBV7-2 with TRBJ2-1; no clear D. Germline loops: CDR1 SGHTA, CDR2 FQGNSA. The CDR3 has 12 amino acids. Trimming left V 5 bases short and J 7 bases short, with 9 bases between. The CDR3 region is CASSQLRNEQFF. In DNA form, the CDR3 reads TGTGCCAGCAGCCAGCTGCGGAATGAGCAGTTCTTC.

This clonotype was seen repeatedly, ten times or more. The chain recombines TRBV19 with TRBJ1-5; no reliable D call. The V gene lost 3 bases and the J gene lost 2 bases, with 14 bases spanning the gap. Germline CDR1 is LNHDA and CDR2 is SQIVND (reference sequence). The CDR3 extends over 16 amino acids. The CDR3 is CASSMGPRAGNQPQHF. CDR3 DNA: TGTGCCAGTAGTATGGGCCCCCGCGCTGGCAATCAGCCCCAGCATTTT.

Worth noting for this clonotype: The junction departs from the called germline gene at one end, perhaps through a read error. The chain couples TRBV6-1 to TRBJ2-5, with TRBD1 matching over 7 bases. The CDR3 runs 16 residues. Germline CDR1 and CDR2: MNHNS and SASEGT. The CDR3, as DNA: TGTGCCAGCAGTTTCTCCGGACAGGCAGCTCAAGAGACCAAGTACTTC. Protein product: CASSFSGQAAQETKYF.

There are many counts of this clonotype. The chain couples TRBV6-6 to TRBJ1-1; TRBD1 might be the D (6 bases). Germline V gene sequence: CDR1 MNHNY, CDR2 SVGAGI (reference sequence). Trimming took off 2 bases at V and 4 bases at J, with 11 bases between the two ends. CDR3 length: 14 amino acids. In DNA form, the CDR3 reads TGTGCCAGCAGTTACACAGGGAAGACCACTGAAGCTTTCTTT. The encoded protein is CASSYTGKTTEAFF.

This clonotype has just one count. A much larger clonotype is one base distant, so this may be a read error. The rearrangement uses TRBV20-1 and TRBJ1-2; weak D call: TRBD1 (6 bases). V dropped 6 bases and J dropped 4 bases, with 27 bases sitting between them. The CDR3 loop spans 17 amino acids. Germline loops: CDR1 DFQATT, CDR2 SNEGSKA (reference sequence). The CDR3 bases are TGCAGTGCGGGGGGCCGTGGAGAGGGGCAATCGTCCTATGGCTACACCTTC. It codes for CSAGGRGEGQSSYGYTF.

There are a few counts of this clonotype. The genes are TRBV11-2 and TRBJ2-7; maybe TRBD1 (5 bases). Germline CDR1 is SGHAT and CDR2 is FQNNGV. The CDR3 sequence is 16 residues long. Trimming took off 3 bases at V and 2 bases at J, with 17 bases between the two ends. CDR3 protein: CASSLGLDSQPYEQYF. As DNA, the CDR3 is TGTGCCAGCAGCTTGGGATTAGACAGCCAACCCTACGAGCAGTACTTC.

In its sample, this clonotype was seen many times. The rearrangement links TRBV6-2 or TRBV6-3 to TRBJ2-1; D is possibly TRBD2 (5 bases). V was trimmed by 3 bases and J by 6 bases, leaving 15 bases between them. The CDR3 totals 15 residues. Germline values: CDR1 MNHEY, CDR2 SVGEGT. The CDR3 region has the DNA TGTGCCAGCAGTTATCCCCCCCTGGCGGGCAATGAGCAGTTCTTC. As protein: CASSYPPLAGNEQFF.

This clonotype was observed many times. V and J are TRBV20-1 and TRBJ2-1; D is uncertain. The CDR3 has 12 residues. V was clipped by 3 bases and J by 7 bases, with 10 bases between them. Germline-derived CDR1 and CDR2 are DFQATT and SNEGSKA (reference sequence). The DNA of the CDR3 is TGCAGTGCTAGGGCGTATACTAATGAGCAGTTCTTC. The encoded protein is CSARAYTNEQFF.

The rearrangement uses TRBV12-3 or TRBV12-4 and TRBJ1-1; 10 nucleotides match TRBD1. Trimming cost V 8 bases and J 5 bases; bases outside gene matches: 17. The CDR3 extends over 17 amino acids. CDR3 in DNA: TGTGCCAGCCGAATGTCCACCGGGGGACAGGGGACGACTGAAGCTTTCTTT. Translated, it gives CASRMSTGGQGTTEAFF.

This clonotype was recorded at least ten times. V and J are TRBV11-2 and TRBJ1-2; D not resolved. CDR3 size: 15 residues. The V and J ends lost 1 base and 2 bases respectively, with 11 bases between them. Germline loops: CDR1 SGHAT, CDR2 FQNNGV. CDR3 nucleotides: TGTGCCAGCAGCTTAGTGGGATTCGGGAACTATGGCTACACCTTC. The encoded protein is CASSLVGFGNYGYTF.

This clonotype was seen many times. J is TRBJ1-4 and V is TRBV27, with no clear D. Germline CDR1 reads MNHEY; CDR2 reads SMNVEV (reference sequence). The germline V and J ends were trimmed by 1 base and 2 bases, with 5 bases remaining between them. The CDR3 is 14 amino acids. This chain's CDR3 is CASSLYGTNEKLFF. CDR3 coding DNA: TGTGCCAGCAGTTTATATGGGACTAATGAAAAACTGTTTTTT.

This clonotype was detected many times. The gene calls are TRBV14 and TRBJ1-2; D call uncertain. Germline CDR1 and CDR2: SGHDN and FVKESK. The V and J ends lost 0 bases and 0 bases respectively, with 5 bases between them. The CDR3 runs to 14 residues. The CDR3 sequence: CASSQDRANYGYTF. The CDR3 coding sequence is TGTGCCAGCAGCCAAGATCGGGCTAACTATGGCTACACCTTC. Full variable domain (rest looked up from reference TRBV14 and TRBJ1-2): EAGVTQFPSHSVIEKGQTVTLRCDPISGHDNLYWYRRVMGKEIKFLLHFVKESKQDESGMPNNRFLAERTGGTYSTLKVQPAELEDSGVYFCASSQDRANYGYTFGSGTRLTVV.

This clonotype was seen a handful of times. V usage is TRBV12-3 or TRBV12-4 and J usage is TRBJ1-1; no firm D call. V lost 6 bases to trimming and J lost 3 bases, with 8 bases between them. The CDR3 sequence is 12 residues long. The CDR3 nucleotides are TGTGCCAGCAGCACTAGCTACACTGAAGCTTTCTTT. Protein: CASSTSYTEAFF.

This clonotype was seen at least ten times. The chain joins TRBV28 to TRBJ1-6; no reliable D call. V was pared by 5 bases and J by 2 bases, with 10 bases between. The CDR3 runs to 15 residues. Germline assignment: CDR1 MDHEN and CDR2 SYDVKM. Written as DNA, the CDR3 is TGTGCCAGCAGTCCACCGGATACCTATAATTCACCCCTCCACTTT. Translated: CASSPPDTYNSPLHF.

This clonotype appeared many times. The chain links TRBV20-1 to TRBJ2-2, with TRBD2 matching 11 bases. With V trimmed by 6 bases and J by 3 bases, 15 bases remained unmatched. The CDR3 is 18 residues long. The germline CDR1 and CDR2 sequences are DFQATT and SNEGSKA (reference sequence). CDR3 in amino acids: CSAPGISSGGRYTGELFF. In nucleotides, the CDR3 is TGCAGTGCCCCTGGTATATCTAGCGGGGGGAGGTACACCGGGGAGCTGTTTTTT.